This T cell receptor beta chain was retrieved from a study of T cell responses to AZD1222 COVID-19 vaccine (dated by TCRdb to the early 2020s). In terms of the full investigation: TCR sequencing covered some 240 trial participants: 200 to 220 given two doses of AZD1222 and about 26 given two doses of MenACWY control vaccine. Trial participants were enrolled by age into 18-55, 56-69 and 70-plus year subgroups, with approximately 150, 28 and 58 TCR-sequenced participants respectively. Points the paper makes about the study in general: Vaccine-associated CD4 TCRs spanned the whole spike protein, with dominant responses in regions 160-218 and 743-854. Participants were mostly white British, with more females than males. The authors suggested clonal diversity may have been underestimated. Conclusions about previously exposed vaccinees are limited, since just 5 to 7 AZD1222 recipients were seropositive for SARS-CoV-2 at baseline. Epitopes outside the regions mutated in the B.1.351 and B.1.1.7 variants were reportedly recognized by nearly half of the unique spike-specific TCRs. The 56-69-year group was small, and its depth increase did not reach significance, likely because of low power. No day 14 peak-response samples were available, so repertoires were characterized only after the peak T cell response. A significant rise in spike-specific TCR breadth and depth was observed after two AZD1222 doses relative to day 0 and relative to MenACWY recipients.

Concerning this clone: Its binding antigen is unknown. No much larger clone is present one base from it, and per-base qualities are unavailable.

CDR3 length: 13 amino acids, cysteine to phenylalanine. CDR3 DNA is the only sequence kept; it has 39 bases, read in frame from the first base. The CDR1 and CDR2 encoded by the germline V gene are SGDLS and YYNGEE. The junction carries 9 bases between V and J, which are trimmed by 3 bases and 3 bases respectively. The CDR3 regions of human TCRbeta chains were subjected to immunosequencing. Per the original workflow: Repertoire TCRs were checked for matches against a reference library of SARS-CoV-2-specific TCRs that had been generated using the MIRA antigen-specificity platform. Breadth meant the fraction of unique TCRs that were SARS-CoV-2-associated, whereas depth meant the fraction of total T cells that were SARS-CoV-2-associated. Each spike-specific TCR was assigned to its reactive spike region and to a CD4 or CD8 class using the MIRA data. Log10-transformed breadth and depth values were compared by one-way ANOVA with Sidak's multiple comparisons tests. TCRdb's version of the immuneACCESS table is confined to in-frame rearrangements and falls short of the full clone set. An unresolved V gene accounts for under half of the shortfall where checked; the remainder is of unknown origin. V and J calls plus clone size are reproduced from that table; the DNA served to infer D and trimming. The sample data list over 130,000 clones, and almost 95% of these were observed just once. The ten largest clones capture 3% to 4% of the sample.

In the paper's terms, the time point label means: about 28 days (+/-7) after the second vaccine dose. AZD1222 recipients with second doses at about 4 weeks or about 12 weeks were pooled, because spike-specific TCR depth and breadth did not differ between schedules. Vaccinee samples were obtained from the UK trials COV001 and COV002, which included a single-blind randomized controlled phase 2/3 trial of AZD1222 (ChAdOx1 nCoV-19) in healthy adults. For TCRbeta chain sequencing, PBMC samples were collected from trial participants at day 0 and at day 28 after the second dose. The sequencing used peripheral blood, collected 28 days after the second AZD1222 dose. The clonotype originates from an adult who received the AZD1222 COVID-19 vaccine. The sequence joins TRBV9 to TRBJ1-2, with an unclear D gene assignment. The nucleotides read TGTGCCAGCAGCGCCCACCGTGACTATGGCTACACCTTC. It translates as CASSAHRDYGYTF.